This T cell receptor beta chain was identified in a study of blood T cell repertoires in COVID-19 (dated by TCRdb to 2018 to 2020). Regarding the study in general: Collaborator samples came from the United States, Italy and Spain and covered acute and convalescent phases of COVID-19. Deeply sampled blood TCRbeta repertoires from subjects exposed to, actively infected with, or recovered from COVID-19 were included in the dataset. The prospective study material was composed of cDNA or gDNA derived from T cells, B-cell-depleted T cells, or PBMCs. Samples were obtained from the ongoing ImmuneRACE study (first 160 participants) and from 950 to 1,500 subjects provided by 6 global collaborators. A de-identified subject ID, COVID-19 status, age in years and sex were almost always included in the sample metadata. A freely available public database, intended as a resource for researchers studying the immune response to SARS-CoV-2, is where the repertoires were released. HLA class I and class II types, where available, came from metadata supplied by the sample provider rather than from assay-based typing.

Whole blood was collected in K2EDTA tubes by collaborating institutions according to the institutions' own protocols. For TCRbeta analysis, collaborators shipped samples as frozen whole blood, isolated PBMCs, or DNA extracted from either of those sample types. Study-level results and caveats: How much clinical and demographic metadata was included differed by source and by participant, and the metadata was provided uncurated.

As to this clone: The clone's antigen remains unknown. The sample holds no much larger clone one base away, and base qualities are not on file.

TCRbeta CDR3 regions were amplified from genomic DNA by means of the immunoSEQ Assay, a bias-controlled multiplex PCR. As for how the authors treated the data: Nucleated cell counts per sample were estimated from amplification of reference gene primers within the assay. To quantify the absolute abundance of each unique TCRbeta CDR3 rearrangement, sequence reads were collapsed and filtered. Productive Simpson clonality was computed per sample as the square root of Simpson's diversity index over productive rearrangements. In TCRdb, the immuneACCESS table is reduced to in-frame sequences with V and J assigned. These tables do not hold every clone; where another copy was compared, an unresolved V gene accounts for under half, and the others remain unexplained. V and J calls and clone size come straight from that table; D and trimming were deduced from the DNA. The sample includes around 110,000 clones, with about 87% observed a single time. The ten largest clones represent around 6.5% of the sample.

The CDR3 has 17 amino acids, counting the end cysteine and phenylalanine. Just CDR3 DNA is preserved here, 51 bases in frame from base 1. CDR1 is given as SGHAT and CDR2 as FQNNGV, both from the germline V gene. Between the V and J ends, shortened by 5 bases and 7 bases respectively, the junction contains 23 bases. This sequence uses TRBV11-2 and TRBJ1-4; TRBD1 is a possible D gene, resting on 6 matching bases. The clonotype comes from a man aged 50 to 60 with active or convalescent COVID-19. Sequencing was performed on peripheral blood. CDR3 region: CASSPTSGGRGPEKLFF. The DNA is TGTGCCAGCAGCCCCACTAGCGGTGGCAGGGGCCCTGAAAAACTGTTTTTT. This CDR3, with the reference TRBV11-2 and TRBJ1-4 proteins standing in past its ends, gives the full variable domain EAGVAQSPRYKIIEKRQSVAFWCNPISGHATLYWYQQILGQGPKLLIQFQNNGVVDDSQLPKDRFSAERLKGVDSTLKIQPAKLEDSAVYLCASSPTSGGRGPEKLFFGSGTQLSVL.